This entry lists 21 T cell receptor beta chains sequenced from one sample in a study of T cells in Graves' hyperthyroidism and ophthalmopathy. What was amplified from RNA transcripts were TCR beta CDR3 regions. HTBI primers were the set used in a first-round RT-PCR of the TCR CDR3. One entry per CDR3 protein results from TCRdb running MiXCR on the multiplex PCR reads. The sample shows roughly 500,000 distinct CDR3 sequences, around 50% of them seen only once. Sequencing was done on a sample of peripheral blood or thyroid tissue (not recorded which). The receptors were gathered from an adult woman with Graves' disease, either hyperthyroidism or ophthalmopathy (not recorded which).

There are a few counts of this clonotype. CDR3 in DNA: TGTGCCAGCACAGGGGGGAAGACAAGAAGGGCGTTAAATCAGCCCCAGCATTTT. Protein sequence: CASTGGKTRRALNQPQHF. The chain uses TRBV28 and TRBJ1-5; 7 bases match TRBD1. Trimming at V came to 7 bases and at J to 4 bases, leaving 19 bases not matched to a gene. Germline V gene data show CDR1 as MDHEN and CDR2 as SYDVKM. The CDR3 totals 18 residues. The whole variable domain, filled in from reference TRBV28 and TRBJ1-5, reads DVKVTQSSRYLVKRTGEKVFLECVQDMDHENMFWYRQDPGLGLRLIYFSYDVKMKEKGDIPEGYSVSREKKERFSLILESASTNQTSMYLCASTGGKTRRALNQPQHFGDGTRLSIL.

This clonotype was observed a few times. The J gene is TRBJ2-7, the V gene TRBV10-3, with D possibly matching TRBD1 (5 bases). CDR1 is ENHRY and CDR2 is SYGVKD in the germline V gene. Trimming removed 6 bases at V and 2 bases at J, with 5 bases between. This CDR3 has 11 amino acids. The CDR3: CAIRTAYEQYF. CDR3 coding DNA: TGTGCCATCAGGACAGCCTACGAGCAGTACTTC.

The chain has TRBV7-9 and TRBJ2-7, with 8 bases fitting TRBD1. This CDR3 is built from 14 residues. Trimming removed 6 bases from V and 7 bases from J; junction bases left unmatched: 11. Germline V gene data show CDR1 as SEHNR and CDR2 as FQNEAQ (reference sequence). CDR3 nucleotide sequence: TGTGCCAGCAGTTTTGGACAGGGCGAGGGGGAGCAGTACTTC. Amino acids: CASSFGQGEGEQYF.

CDR3 coding DNA: TGTGCCAGCAGTTACCCCCCGGCGAGGGAACCTGATCAGCCCCAGCATTTT. It yields the protein CASSYPPAREPDQPQHF. The rearrangement links TRBV6-2 or TRBV6-3 to TRBJ1-5; no clear D. CDR1 is MNHEY, CDR2 SVGEGT, per germline. The CDR3 spans 17 residues. The germline V and J ends were trimmed by 2 bases and 5 bases, with 19 bases remaining between them.

V gene TRBV5-5 combines with J gene TRBJ2-5; D possibly corresponds to TRBD2 (6 bases). CDR3 length: 15 residues. Germline CDR1 and CDR2: SGHKS and YYEKEE (reference sequence). Trimming took 4 bases from V and 1 from J, leaving 14 bases between them. This chain's CDR3 is CASSRPAGIQETQYF. DNA for the CDR3: TGTGCCAGCAGCCGCCCGGCGGGAATCCAAGAGACCCAGTACTTC. Supplemented by reference TRBV5-5 and TRBJ2-5, the full variable domain reads DAGVTQSPTHLIKTRGQQVTLRCSPISGHKSVSWYQQVLGQGPQFIFQYYEKEERGRGNFPDRFSARQFPNYSSELNVNALLLGDSALYLCASSRPAGIQETQYFGPGTRLLVL.

The table lists this clonotype with a few counts. J is TRBJ1-2 and V is TRBV30; D is undetermined. V was shortened by 0 bases and J by 7 bases, with 12 bases between the two germline ends. This CDR3 is built from 13 residues. CDR1 and CDR2 from the germline V gene are GTSNPN and SVGIG (reference sequence). In DNA form, the CDR3 reads TGTGCCTGGAGTGTATTCGACCGGGGTGGCTACACCTTC. Its protein product is CAWSVFDRGGYTF. The full variable domain, rest sourced from reference TRBV30 and TRBJ1-2, is SQTIHQWPATLVQPVGSPLSLECTVEGTSNPNLYWYRQAAGRGLQLLFYSVGIGQISSEVPQNLSASRPQDRQFILSSKKLLLSDSGFYLCAWSVFDRGGYTFGSGTRLTVV.

This clonotype has at least ten counts. The rearrangement links TRBV5-6 to TRBJ1-1, with TRBD1 matching over 10 bases. Germline-derived CDR1 and CDR2 are SGHDT and YYEEEE. This CDR3 contains 17 residues. V was clipped by 3 bases and J by 1 base; unmatched bases: 9. The CDR3 sequence: CASSSTPGTGANTEAFF. CDR3 nucleotides: TGTGCCAGCAGCTCAACCCCCGGGACAGGGGCGAACACTGAAGCTTTCTTT.

The chain employs TRBV20-1 and TRBJ2-5, with D possibly being TRBD1 (5 bases). V dropped 2 bases and J dropped 5 bases, with 12 bases sitting between them. Looked up from germline, CDR1 is DFQATT and CDR2 is SNEGSKA (reference sequence). The length of the CDR3 is 13 residues. The CDR3 spells CSARRDSWETQYF. The CDR3 DNA is TGCAGTGCTAGAAGAGACAGTTGGGAGACCCAGTACTTC.

This clonotype was counted at least ten times. The junction departs from the called germline gene at one end, perhaps through a read error. The chain couples TRBV5-1 to TRBJ1-5; unclear D gene. This CDR3 contains 13 residues. From germline, CDR1 is SGHRS and CDR2 YFSETQ. CDR3 amino acids: CASSPGSNQPQHF. CDR3 coding DNA: TGTGCCAGCAGCCCAGGTAGCAATCAGCCCCAGCATTTT. Looking up the rest from reference TRBV5-1 and TRBJ1-5 gives the full variable domain: KAGVTQTPRYLIKTRGQQVTLSCSPISGHRSVSWYQQTPGQGLQFLFEYFSETQRNKGNFPGRFSGRQFSNSRSEMNVSTLELGDSALYLCASSPGSNQPQHFGDGTRLSIL.

This clonotype occurred a few times. The chain couples TRBV18 to TRBJ1-1; 9 positions match TRBD1. V lost 2 bases to trimming and J lost 4 bases; unmatched junction nucleotides: 2. The CDR3 extends over 14 amino acids. CDR1 is KGHSH and CDR2 is LQKENI in the germline V gene. The CDR3 DNA is TGTGCCAGCTCACCAAACAGGGGGCCCACTGAAGCTTTCTTT. Translated: CASSPNRGPTEAFF.

This clonotype showed up many times. V is TRBV7-2 and J is TRBJ2-2, with TRBD2 identical over 12 bases. The ends lost 8 bases at V and 5 bases at J; junction bases unmatched: 9. CDR1 and CDR2 (germline): SGHTA, FQGNSA. The CDR3 covers 16 residues. This CDR3 is CASPLTSGRWTGELFF. CDR3 coding DNA: TGTGCCAGCCCCCTGACTAGCGGGAGATGGACCGGGGAGCTGTTTTTT.

This clonotype was observed many times. The chain links TRBV5-1 to TRBJ1-1; 7 positions agree with TRBD1. The CDR3 is 13 residues long. Looked up from germline, CDR1 is SGHRS and CDR2 is YFSETQ. V lost 4 bases to trimming and J lost 7 bases; unmatched junction nucleotides: 7. CDR3 DNA: TGCGCCAGCAGCGTACAGGGGTCGGATGAAGCTTTCTTT. Translating gives CASSVQGSDEAFF.

This clonotype was seen a few times. The chain combines TRBV15 with TRBJ1-4; D gene unclear. Trimming pared 5 bases from V and 2 bases from J, leaving 12 bases between. Looked up from germline, CDR1 is LNHNV and CDR2 is YYDKDF (reference sequence). This CDR3 is built from 15 residues. CDR3 sequence: CATSARQFTNEKLFF. CDR3 bases: TGTGCCACCAGCGCCAGACAATTTACTAATGAAAAACTGTTTTTT.

This clonotype was observed a few times. A single base separates this from a much larger clone, so it may be a read error. The chain employs TRBV7-2 and TRBJ2-7; D assignment may be TRBD1 or TRBD2 (5 bases each). Trimming removed 4 bases at V and 7 bases at J, with 14 bases between. Germline CDR1 reads SGHTA; CDR2 reads FQGNSA. The CDR3 length is 13 residues. In DNA, the CDR3 is TGTGCCAGCAGCTGGGGACCATACAATGAGCAGTACTTC. Translated: CASSWGPYNEQYF. Full variable domain (outside the CDR3, taken from reference TRBV7-2 and TRBJ2-7): GAGVSQSPSNKVTEKGKDVELRCDPISGHTALYWYRQSLGQGLEFLIYFQGNSAPDKSGLPSDRFSAERTGGSVSTLTIQRTQQEDSAVYLCASSWGPYNEQYFGPGTRLTVT.

The V and J genes are TRBV10-3 and TRBJ1-6; D not certain. The V and J ends lost 5 bases and 7 bases respectively, with 6 bases between them. Per germline, CDR1 ENHRY and CDR2 SYGVKD. This CDR3 has 12 amino acids. CDR3 amino acids: CAISSQNSPLHF. The CDR3, as DNA: TGTGCCATCAGTTCCCAGAATTCACCCCTCCACTTT.

This clonotype was counted ten times or more. The chain is built from TRBV6-6 and TRBJ1-5, with 12 bases identical to TRBD1. There are 15 residues in the CDR3. Unmatched junction bases numbered 1, after V lost 2 bases and J lost 5 bases. Germline V lookup: CDR1 MNHNY, CDR2 SVGAGI (reference sequence). The CDR3 DNA follows: TGTGCCAGCAGTTACCGGGACAGGGGGCATCAGCCCCAGCATTTT. Translated: CASSYRDRGHQPQHF.

This clonotype was counted ten times or more. The chain uses TRBV20-1 and TRBJ1-1, with a possible D match to TRBD1 (5 bases). This CDR3 comprises 15 residues. The germline gives CDR1 DFQATT, CDR2 SNEGSKA (reference sequence). The V end was cut by 1 base, the J end by 3 bases, with 15 bases between. The CDR3 protein is CSARVGPWGDTEAFF. In DNA, the CDR3 is TGCAGTGCTAGAGTGGGTCCTTGGGGGGACACTGAAGCTTTCTTT.

A note on this clonotype: The final CDR3 position lacks the conserved phenylalanine or tryptophan, pointing to a likely read error. The J gene is TRBJ1-2, the V gene TRBV2, with TRBD1 matching 10 bases. V shed 4 bases and J 4 bases; nucleotides not matched to a gene: 6. CDR3 length: 15 amino acids. Germline V CDR1 and CDR2: SNHLY, FYNNEI. The CDR3 DNA reads as TGTGCCAGCAGTGGACCGGGACAGGGGCGCTATGGCTACACCCTC. Its translation: CASSGPGQGRYGYTL.

This clonotype has ten or more counts. This sequence joins TRBV6-1 and TRBJ1-2; TRBD1 aligns across 8 bases. J gave up 13 bases and V 1 base, and 8 bases lay outside the gene matches. The CDR3 covers 13 residues. Per the germline V gene, CDR1 is MNHNS and CDR2 is SASEGT. The CDR3 loop reads CASSEGRQGSVTF. The CDR3 DNA reads TGTGCCAGCAGTGAAGGGAGACAGGGGTCGGTCACCTTC.

A few counts support this clonotype. The chain uses TRBV6-4 and TRBJ2-7, with a weak D call TRBD1 (5 bases). The ends were cut back, 6 bases at V and 2 bases at J, with 14 bases in the middle. There are 14 residues in the CDR3. The germline V gene encodes CDR1 MRHNA and CDR2 SNTAGT. The CDR3: CASRSDSVPYEQYF. Written as DNA, the CDR3 is TGTGCCAGCAGATCCGACAGTGTGCCCTACGAGCAGTACTTC.

This clonotype was recorded many times. The V call is TRBV9, the J call TRBJ1-2; 7 bases are shared with TRBD1. V dropped 6 bases and J dropped 6; count of bases not matched to a gene: 11. The germline V gene has CDR1 SGDLS and CDR2 YYNGEE. The CDR3 is 14 residues long. The CDR3 protein is CASTRGQEVNGYTF. For the CDR3, the DNA is TGTGCCAGCACCAGAGGACAGGAAGTTAATGGCTACACCTTC.